The 27 T cell receptor beta chains reported below all come from one sample, sequenced in a study of blood T cell repertoires in COVID-19 (TCRdb year 2020). Library preparation used the immunoSEQ multiplex PCR assay. TCRdb stores this immuneACCESS table with in-frame sequences only. Part of the clones is absent; in the studies checked, under half of the shortfall reflects unresolved V genes, and no reason is known for the rest. Across this sample there are 150,000 to 200,000 clones, with approximately 80% seen only once. Jointly, the top ten make up approximately 12% of the sample. The sample was PBMCs or T cells enriched from blood (not recorded which). All receptors derive from a man aged 45-60 years who had recovered from COVID-19.

This clone was counted between two and nine times. The rearrangement uses TRBV2 and TRBJ1-1; TRBD1 aligns across 9 bases. Trimming at V came to 4 bases and at J to 4 bases, leaving 4 bases not matched to a gene. The germline V gene encodes CDR1 SNHLY and CDR2 FYNNEI. There are 14 residues in the CDR3. DNA for the CDR3: TGTGCCAGCAGTGGACAGGGGGGAGGCACTGAAGCTTTCTTT. Translation: CASSGQGGGTEAFF.

The chain carries TRBV29-1 and TRBJ1-4; TRBD1 matches at 7 bases. Looked up from germline, CDR1 is SQVTM and CDR2 is ANQGSEA. The CDR3 covers 16 residues. With 0 bases clipped from V and 1 base from J, the junction kept 5 bases outside the gene matches. CDR3 in amino acids: CSVEDRDSLTNEKLFF. As DNA, the CDR3 is TGCAGCGTTGAAGACCGGGACAGCCTAACTAATGAAAAACTGTTTTTT.

The J gene is TRBJ2-7, the V gene TRBV19; 11 bases fit TRBD1. CDR3 length equals 14 residues. Trimming took 3 bases from V and 6 from J; bases not matched to a gene: 4. Germline V gene sequence: CDR1 LNHDA, CDR2 SQIVND (reference sequence). CDR3 DNA: TGTGCCAGTAGTATCGGACAGGGGGCCTCCGAGCAGTACTTC. Translating it yields CASSIGQGASEQYF.

CDR3 nucleotides: TGTGCCAGCCACCGACAGGGGAGCACTGAAGCTTTCTTT. Protein product: CASHRQGSTEAFF. This chain uses TRBV25-1 with TRBJ1-1; 8 nucleotides line up with TRBD1. Germline-derived CDR1 and CDR2 are MGHDK and SYGVNS. CDR3 size: 13 residues. J lost 4 bases, V lost 8 bases, and 6 bases had no gene match. Full variable domain (remainder filled in from reference TRBV25-1 and TRBJ1-1): EADIYQTPRYLVIGTGKKITLECSQTMGHDKMYWYQQDPGMELHLIHYSYGVNSTEKGDLSSESTVSRIRTEHFPLTLESARPSHTSQYLCASHRQGSTEAFFGQGTRLTVV.

The chain combines TRBV18 with TRBJ2-3, with D maybe TRBD1 (5 bases). V was pared by 2 bases and J by 0 bases, with 15 bases between. Germline CDR1 KGHSH, CDR2 LQKENI. There are 17 residues in the CDR3. CDR3 loop: CASSPYLQASSTDTQYF. The CDR3 nucleotides read TGTGCCAGCTCACCATATCTACAGGCCAGTAGCACAGATACGCAGTATTTT.

The gene calls are TRBV10-3 and TRBJ2-1; 8 bases match TRBD1. The CDR3 totals 14 residues. J was trimmed by 9 bases and V by 9 bases; bases with no gene match: 13. CDR1 is ENHRY and CDR2 is SYGVKD in the germline V gene. This chain's CDR3 is CAIHPGTGDLEQFF. The DNA of the CDR3 is TGTGCCATACACCCCGGGACAGGCGATCTTGAGCAGTTCTTC.

This chain joins TRBV18 and TRBJ1-2; D is uncertain. Trimming removed 2 bases at V and 0 bases at J, with 7 bases between. Germline V gene data show CDR1 as KGHSH and CDR2 as LQKENI. The CDR3 spans 14 residues. CDR3 amino acids: CASSPARSNYGYTF. The CDR3 bases are TGTGCCAGCTCACCAGCGAGGTCTAACTATGGCTACACCTTC. Supplemented by reference TRBV18 and TRBJ1-2, the full variable domain reads NAGVMQNPRHLVRRRGQEARLRCSPMKGHSHVYWYRQLPEEGLKFMVYLQKENIIDESGMPKERFSAEFPKEGPSILRIQQVVRGDSAAYFCASSPARSNYGYTFGSGTRLTVV.

This chain uses TRBV19 with TRBJ2-7, with TRBD1 matching 10 bases. CDR1 LNHDA and CDR2 SQIVND come from the germline V gene (reference sequence). Trimming took 5 bases from V and 4 from J; bases not matched to a gene: 8. CDR3 length: 15 residues. The CDR3 region has the DNA TGTGCCAGTAGTGCCGACAGGGGGCTAAAGTACGAGCAGTACTTC. It translates to CASSADRGLKYEQYF.

Points on this clone: At one end, the junction sequence differs from germline, possibly due to a read error. This sequence joins TRBV9 and TRBJ2-3, with D uncertain. Germline-derived CDR1 and CDR2 are SGDLS and YYNGEE. This CDR3 is 18 amino acids long. CDR3: CTSSDRPEVFLVADTQYF. CDR3 DNA sequence: TGTACCAGCAGCGACCGCCCCGAGGTGTTTCTAGTCGCAGATACGCAGTATTTT.

The chain has TRBV2 and TRBJ2-3; 11 nucleotides line up with TRBD2. In germline, CDR1 is SNHLY, CDR2 FYNNEI. Trimming at V came to 4 bases and at J to 3 bases, leaving 12 bases not matched to a gene. This CDR3 comprises 18 residues. The CDR3 reads CASSGLAGGSRGTDTQYF. In nucleotides, the CDR3 is TGTGCCAGCAGTGGGCTAGCGGGGGGCTCACGGGGGACAGATACGCAGTATTTT.

The rearrangement uses TRBV7-2 and TRBJ2-5; D possibly corresponds to TRBD2 (6 bases). Germline CDR1 and CDR2: SGHTA and FQGNSA. V lost 5 bases and J 1 base, leaving 14 bases between the germline ends. The CDR3 loop spans 15 amino acids. The CDR3 DNA follows: TGTGCCAGCAGCCCCCGCGGGGCGGCCCAAGAGACCCAGTACTTC. The encoded protein is CASSPRGAAQETQYF.

This chain uses TRBV11-3 with TRBJ2-1, with 9 positions matching TRBD2. V shed 4 bases, J shed 1 base, and the junction held 8 bases outside the gene matches. The length of the CDR3 is 17 residues. Germline V gives CDR1 SGHNT, CDR2 YENEEA. CDR3 amino acids: CASSSSSGVRSYNEQFF. CDR3 sequence (DNA): TGTGCCAGCAGCTCTTCTAGCGGGGTTAGATCCTACAATGAGCAGTTCTTC.

CDR3 region: CASSPGQSNTGELFF. CDR3 DNA: TGTGCCAGCAGCCCGGGACAGTCGAACACCGGGGAGCTGTTTTTT. This chain joins TRBV7-2 and TRBJ2-2; 7 bases fit TRBD1. Germline values: CDR1 SGHTA, CDR2 FQGNSA. The CDR3 has 15 residues. The ends lost 5 bases at V and 0 bases at J; junction bases unmatched: 3. The full variable domain, with the rest looked up from reference TRBV7-2 and TRBJ2-2, is GAGVSQSPSNKVTEKGKDVELRCDPISGHTALYWYRQSLGQGLEFLIYFQGNSAPDKSGLPSDRFSAERTGGSVSTLTIQRTQQEDSAVYLCASSPGQSNTGELFFGEGSRLTVL.

A few counts support this clone. V gene TRBV6-6 combines with J gene TRBJ2-2; no definite D call. V lost 7 bases to trimming and J lost 1 base, with 13 bases between them. In germline, CDR1 is MNHNY, CDR2 SVGAGI (reference sequence). CDR3 length: 15 amino acids. CDR3 in amino acids: CASTPSGLNTGELFF. The CDR3 coding sequence is TGTGCCAGCACCCCGTCCGGTCTGAACACCGGGGAGCTGTTTTTT.

The chain has TRBV6-2 or TRBV6-3 and TRBJ2-1; TRBD2 matches 12 bases. The CDR3 is 17 residues long. CDR1 MNHEY and CDR2 SVGEGT come from the germline V gene. Trimming removed 4 bases from V and 4 bases from J; junction bases left unmatched: 8. For the CDR3, the DNA is TGTGCCAGCAGTTCCAGGACTAGCGGGGCCGCTTACAATGAGCAGTTCTTC. This sequence encodes CASSSRTSGAAYNEQFF.

In its sample, this clone was seen a few times. In nucleotides, the CDR3 is TGTGCCAGCGGACTAGCGGGCAGCTCCTACGAGCAGTACTTC. This encodes CASGLAGSSYEQYF. V and J are TRBV6-6 and TRBJ2-7, with TRBD2 matching over 11 bases. CDR1 is MNHNY and CDR2 is SVGAGI in the germline V gene (reference sequence). With V trimmed by 8 bases and J by 0 bases, 3 bases remained unmatched. The CDR3 has 14 amino acids.

The CDR3 reads CAISGGSGSSYNEQFF. The CDR3 DNA sequence: TGTGCCATCAGTGGTGGTAGCGGGAGCTCCTACAATGAGCAGTTCTTC. This sequence joins TRBV10-3 and TRBJ2-1, with 9 bases lining up with TRBD2. The V segment lost 4 bases and the J segment 0 bases; nucleotides outside the gene matches: 4. Per germline, CDR1 ENHRY and CDR2 SYGVKD. The CDR3 is 16 amino acids.

The rearrangement links TRBV30 to TRBJ2-7; tentatively, D is TRBD2 (5 bases). With 5 bases removed from V and 2 bases from J, the gap between germline ends came to 10 bases. This CDR3 is built from 12 residues. Germline V gives CDR1 GTSNPN, CDR2 SVGIG (reference sequence). CDR3 bases: TGTGCCTGGGATGACGGGACCTACGAGCAGTACTTC. Translated, it gives CAWDDGTYEQYF.

This clone was detected only a few times. This chain uses TRBV7-2 with TRBJ1-5, with 8 nucleotides matching TRBD1. Trimming removed 5 bases from V and 7 bases from J; junction bases left unmatched: 10. The germline CDR1 and CDR2 sequences are SGHTA and FQGNSA. This CDR3 spans 15 amino acids. The CDR3 is CASSTTGVWGQPQHF. CDR3 nucleotide sequence: TGTGCCAGCAGCACGACAGGGGTGTGGGGGCAGCCCCAGCATTTT.

V gene TRBV6-1 combines with J gene TRBJ1-4; D is unresolved. Trimming took off 3 bases at V and 4 bases at J, with 15 bases between the two ends. CDR1 and CDR2 (germline): MNHNS, SASEGT. The CDR3 loop spans 16 amino acids. CDR3 nucleotides: TGTGCCAGCAGTGACAGCGGACGGTACCTTAATGAAAAACTGTTTTTT. It is translated as CASSDSGRYLNEKLFF.

The chain carries TRBV25-1 and TRBJ2-7; D call uncertain. The V gene lost 8 bases and the J gene lost 2 bases, with 13 bases spanning the gap. This CDR3 comprises 13 residues. The germline V gene has CDR1 MGHDK and CDR2 SYGVNS. The CDR3 sequence is CASLGRIAYEQYF. In DNA, the CDR3 is TGTGCCAGCCTGGGCCGGATTGCCTACGAGCAGTACTTC.

This clone has only one observation. This chain links TRBV7-9 with TRBJ2-7; 7 bases are shared with TRBD1. CDR3 size: 13 residues. CDR1 is SEHNR, CDR2 FQNEAQ, per germline (reference sequence). Trimming took 4 bases from V and 3 from J; bases not matched to a gene: 3. CDR3 nucleotides: TGTGCCAGCAGCTGGACAGGAGTCTACGAGCAGTACTTC. Translation gives CASSWTGVYEQYF.

CDR3 nucleotide sequence: TGTGCCAGCAGCCCCACAGGGAATGGAAACACCATATATTTT. Amino acids: CASSPTGNGNTIYF. The J gene is TRBJ1-3, the V gene TRBV7-3; maybe TRBD1 (6 bases). The length of the CDR3 is 14 residues. CDR1 is SGHTA and CDR2 is FQGTGA in the germline V gene. The V and J ends lost 5 bases and 3 bases respectively, with 11 bases between them.

This sequence joins TRBV19 and TRBJ1-6, with 7 bases lining up with TRBD1. The CDR3 extends over 13 amino acids. Per the germline V gene, CDR1 is LNHDA and CDR2 is SQIVND (reference sequence). V was clipped by 8 bases and J by 9 bases; unmatched bases: 7. CDR3 coding DNA: TGTGCCAGTTGCCCGGGACAGCTTTCACCCCTCCACTTT. Translating it yields CASCPGQLSPLHF.

This clone was seen just once. The J gene is TRBJ2-1, the V gene TRBV19, with TRBD1 as a possible D gene (6 bases). V shed 6 bases and J shed 8 bases, with 14 bases lying between them. The germline gives CDR1 LNHDA, CDR2 SQIVND (reference sequence). CDR3 length equals 13 residues. In DNA form, the CDR3 reads TGTGCCAGTAGAAAAACAGGGTTGGATGAGCAGTTCTTC. Protein sequence: CASRKTGLDEQFF.

The chain combines TRBV4-1 with TRBJ2-5, with a possible D match to TRBD1 (5 bases). V dropped 0 bases and J dropped 7 bases, with 9 bases sitting between them. Germline V CDR1 and CDR2: MGHRA, YSYEKL. This CDR3 contains 13 residues. For the CDR3, the DNA is TGCGCCAGCAGCCAAGATCTCCAGGGGACCCAGTACTTC. Translation gives CASSQDLQGTQYF.

This clone occurred a few times. The rearrangement joins TRBV10-3 to TRBJ1-2, with a tentative D call TRBD1 (5 bases). Trimming left V 3 bases short and J 0 bases short, with 14 bases between. CDR3 size: 16 residues. Germline values: CDR1 ENHRY, CDR2 SYGVKD. The CDR3 bases are TGTGCCATCAGTGAAGCTCAGGGCCGAGCTAACTATGGCTACACCTTC. Amino acid sequence: CAISEAQGRANYGYTF.